These 30 T cell receptor beta chains came from one sample sequenced in a study of T cell responses to AZD1222 COVID-19 vaccine. Clones were read by immunoSEQ multiplex PCR, and TCRdb kept only the in-frame ones, dropping some. The data contain some 200,000 clones, approximately 94% of them singletons. The input for sequencing was peripheral blood, taken 28 days after the second AZD1222 dose. These receptors were taken from an adult who received the AZD1222 COVID-19 vaccine.

This clone was seen only once. This chain links TRBV6-6 with TRBJ1-2; 10 nucleotides align to TRBD1. CDR3 size: 17 residues. Unmatched junction bases numbered 9, after V lost 5 bases and J lost 0 bases. Germline loops: CDR1 MNHNY, CDR2 SVGAGI (reference sequence). The CDR3 bases are TGTGCCAGCAGTCTCCGGGACAGGGGTTTAACTAACTATGGCTACACCTTC. This gives the protein CASSLRDRGLTNYGYTF.

The CDR3 loop is CASSNAYRAGGTEAFF. The CDR3 DNA reads TGTGCCAGTAGTAACGCATACAGGGCCGGGGGCACTGAAGCTTTCTTT. This sequence joins TRBV19 and TRBJ1-1; perhaps TRBD1 as D (6 bases). The V end was cut by 4 bases, the J end by 4 bases, with 19 bases between. The CDR3 totals 16 residues. The germline V gene encodes CDR1 LNHDA and CDR2 SQIVND (reference sequence).

A single count supports this clone. The V gene is TRBV28, the J gene TRBJ2-1; TRBD1 matches 7 bases. The CDR3 is 14 amino acids. V was pared by 4 bases and J by 0 bases, with 0 bases of the junction left unmatched. Germline V gene lookup returns CDR1 MDHEN and CDR2 SYDVKM. The CDR3 DNA reads TGTGCCAGCAGTTGGGACAGCTCCTACAATGAGCAGTTCTTC. This sequence encodes CASSWDSSYNEQFF.

This chain uses TRBV5-8 with TRBJ2-5; no reliable D call. Germline CDR1 SGHTS, CDR2 YDEGEE. The CDR3 length is 14 residues. Trimming took off 0 bases at V and 5 bases at J, with 11 bases between the two ends. DNA of the CDR3: TGTGCCAGCAGCTTGGGTCCCGTCTCGGAGACCCAGTACTTC. It translates to CASSLGPVSETQYF.

The chain joins TRBV9 to TRBJ1-6; TRBD1 might be the D (6 bases). The CDR3 totals 15 residues. Trimming shortened V by 4 bases and J by 10 bases, and 18 bases separated the two germline ends. Germline V lookup: CDR1 SGDLS, CDR2 YYNGEE. CDR3: CASSPRARGDSPLHF. In DNA, the CDR3 is TGTGCCAGCAGCCCCCGGGCCAGGGGAGACTCACCCCTCCACTTT.

V and J are TRBV11-1 and TRBJ1-1, with 8 nucleotides matching TRBD1. This CDR3 contains 15 residues. V gave up 4 bases and J gave up 2 bases; unmatched junction bases: 6. The germline gives CDR1 SGHAT, CDR2 FQDESV (reference sequence). In DNA, the CDR3 is TGTGCCAGCAGCTACGACAGGGGCCTTAACACTGAAGCTTTCTTT. It specifies CASSYDRGLNTEAFF. The complete variable domain, with remaining parts taken from reference TRBV11-1 and TRBJ1-1, reads EAEVAQSPRYKITEKSQAVAFWCDPISGHATLYWYRQILGQGPELLVQFQDESVVDDSQLPKDRFSAERLKGVDSTLKIQPAELGDSAMYLCASSYDRGLNTEAFFGQGTRLTVV.

The chain carries TRBV6-5 and TRBJ2-3, with D possibly matching TRBD2 (5 bases). Germline V CDR1 and CDR2: MNHEY, SVGAGI. This CDR3 contains 15 residues. The V end was cut by 6 bases, the J end by 6 bases, with 19 bases between. In nucleotides, the CDR3 is TGTGCCAGCAGCTCAGACTATCTCCCCTCGGATACGCAGTATTTT. Translating it yields CASSSDYLPSDTQYF.

The chain joins TRBV30 to TRBJ2-7, with D unresolved. The CDR3 contains 13 residues. Germline CDR1 GTSNPN, CDR2 SVGIG (reference sequence). V shed 2 bases and J shed 4 bases, with 12 bases lying between them. The CDR3 here is CAWSKSLRYEQYF. The CDR3 DNA follows: TGTGCCTGGAGTAAATCTCTTCGATACGAGCAGTACTTC.

The rearrangement uses TRBV4-1 and TRBJ2-7, with D possibly being TRBD2 (5 bases). V gave up 1 base and J gave up 6 bases, with 16 bases separating them. The germline V gene has CDR1 MGHRA and CDR2 YSYEKL. The CDR3 is made up of 15 amino acids. The CDR3 bases are TGCGCCAGCAGCCAAGGAGGAGAGGGTTTCCTCGAGCAGTACTTC. This codes for CASSQGGEGFLEQYF.

The V call is TRBV3-1 (or the pseudogene TRBV3-2), the J call TRBJ1-3; D uncertain. This CDR3 comprises 16 residues. Germline CDR1 LGHDT, CDR2 YNNKEL (reference sequence). Trimming took 1 base from V and 0 from J, leaving 10 bases between them. The CDR3, as DNA: TGTGCCAGCAGCCAAGGTGGACGGAGCTCTGGAAACACCATATATTTT. Translation: CASSQGGRSSGNTIYF.

CDR3 protein: CASQGTGRTGELFF. Here the CDR3 DNA reads TGTGCCAGCCAAGGGACAGGGCGCACCGGGGAGCTGTTTTTT. The J gene is TRBJ2-2, the V gene TRBV18; 9 bases line up with TRBD1. The CDR3 length is 14 residues. After removal of 8 bases from V and 4 bases from J, the junction contained 5 bases not matched to a gene. CDR1 is KGHSH, CDR2 LQKENI, per germline.

The V gene is TRBV7-6, the J gene TRBJ1-4; 9 bases agree with TRBD1. Germline V lookup: CDR1 SGHVS, CDR2 FNYEAQ. The CDR3 covers 15 residues. V shed 1 base, J shed 8 bases, and the junction held 5 bases outside the gene matches. The CDR3 region is CASSLGGQGWEKLFF. In DNA form, the CDR3 reads TGTGCCAGCAGCTTAGGGGGACAGGGATGGGAAAAACTGTTTTTT.

The chain is built from TRBV19 and TRBJ2-7, with 7 positions matching TRBD1. Germline assignment: CDR1 LNHDA and CDR2 SQIVND (reference sequence). Trimming cost V 6 bases and J 0 bases; bases outside gene matches: 14. The CDR3 is 17 amino acids. The CDR3 nucleotides are TGTGCCAGTAGCCCAAGCTACAGGGGCCCTAACTCCTACGAGCAGTACTTC. Protein: CASSPSYRGPNSYEQYF.

This clone was observed a single time. This sequence joins TRBV24-1 and TRBJ2-7; D might be TRBD2 (5 bases). The V and J ends lost 5 bases and 5 bases respectively, with 9 bases between them. This CDR3 is 12 amino acids long. Germline V gene sequence: CDR1 KGHDR, CDR2 SFDVKD. CDR3 nucleotide sequence: TGTGCCACCAGTGTTGAGGGCAACGAGCAGTACTTC. Its translation: CATSVEGNEQYF.

With respect to this clone: The same CDR3 can be traced to other DNA sequences in this sample. The chain joins TRBV27 to TRBJ1-4; D is undetermined. The CDR3 sequence is 14 residues long. V lost 6 bases and J 5 bases, leaving 13 bases between the germline ends. Germline V gene data show CDR1 as MNHEY and CDR2 as SMNVEV (reference sequence). For the CDR3, the DNA is TGTGCCAGCAGCTCAAGAGGCAGAAATGAAAAACTGTTTTTT. Translation: CASSSRGRNEKLFF.

The chain combines TRBV20-1 with TRBJ2-3; D remains unclear. The CDR3 consists of 11 residues. Deletions cut 6 bases from V and 8 bases from J, with 12 bases between. The germline gives CDR1 DFQATT, CDR2 SNEGSKA (reference sequence). CDR3 residues: CSARLSPTQYF. Written as DNA, the CDR3 is TGCAGTGCGCGGCTTTCCCCTACGCAGTATTTT.

The chain is built from TRBV5-5 and TRBJ1-1; TRBD1 aligns across 7 bases. The CDR3 is 15 residues long. V was pared by 4 bases and J by 2 bases, with 8 bases of the junction left unmatched. Germline-derived CDR1 and CDR2 are SGHKS and YYEKEE (reference sequence). The chain's CDR3 is CASSLPGTVNTEAFF. The CDR3 region has the DNA TGTGCCAGCAGCCTCCCCGGGACAGTAAACACTGAAGCTTTCTTT.

The V gene is TRBV18, the J gene TRBJ1-2; maybe TRBD1 (5 bases). Trimming stripped 0 bases from V and 1 base from J, with 18 bases between. Germline CDR1 and CDR2: KGHSH and LQKENI. CDR3 size: 18 residues. The CDR3 bases are TGTGCCAGCTCACCACCCGGAGACAGCTATAACTTTAACTATGGCTACACCTTC. Its translation: CASSPPGDSYNFNYGYTF.

The V gene is TRBV9, the J gene TRBJ1-5; D perhaps matches TRBD1 (6 bases). Germline lookup yields CDR1 SGDLS and CDR2 YYNGEE. Trimming cost V 5 bases and J 2 bases, with 11 bases left between them. This CDR3 contains 14 residues. CDR3 DNA: TGTGCCAGCAGTCGGGACAATGGCAATCAGCCCCAGCATTTT. Translating it yields CASSRDNGNQPQHF.

CDR3 sequence: CASSLTGAKGYTF. The CDR3 bases are TGTGCCAGCAGTTTAACAGGGGCTAAAGGCTACACCTTC. V usage is TRBV27 and J usage is TRBJ1-2, with 7 bases fitting TRBD1. Germline V gene lookup returns CDR1 MNHEY and CDR2 SMNVEV (reference sequence). The V segment lost 2 bases and the J segment 8 bases; nucleotides outside the gene matches: 5. This CDR3 has 13 residues.

This clone appeared once. Other DNA sequences in this sample translate to the same CDR3. V gene TRBV5-1 combines with J gene TRBJ1-2, with D tentatively TRBD1 (6 bases). CDR1 SGHRS and CDR2 YFSETQ come from the germline V gene. The CDR3 is 12 amino acids. The ends were cut back, 2 bases at V and 8 bases at J, with 10 bases in the middle. The CDR3: CASSLQGSGYTF. DNA of the CDR3: TGCGCCAGCAGCTTACAGGGATCGGGCTACACCTTC.

The CDR3 loop is CASTLGPLGPQYF. The CDR3 DNA follows: TGTGCCAGCACTTTGGGACCGCTTGGTCCGCAGTATTTT. V gene TRBV28 combines with J gene TRBJ2-3, with D perhaps matching TRBD1 or TRBD2 (5 bases each). CDR3 length equals 13 residues. Trimming took off 7 bases at V and 10 bases at J, with 18 bases between the two ends. Germline lookup yields CDR1 MDHEN and CDR2 SYDVKM.

The chain recombines TRBV27 with TRBJ1-1; a possible D gene is TRBD1 (5 bases). This CDR3 has 15 amino acids. Per germline, CDR1 MNHEY and CDR2 SMNVEV (reference sequence). V was trimmed by 0 bases and J by 1 base, leaving 9 bases between them. CDR3 loop: CASSLSRGPNTEAFF. In DNA form, the CDR3 reads TGTGCCAGCAGTTTATCGCGGGGCCCGAACACTGAAGCTTTCTTT.

This sequence joins TRBV7-2 and TRBJ2-1, with 8 bases lining up with TRBD2. The CDR3 length is 16 residues. The trim removed 2 bases at V and 1 base at J, leaving 4 bases unmatched. Germline-derived CDR1 and CDR2 are SGHTA and FQGNSA. CDR3 in DNA: TGTGCCAGCAGCTTATATAGCGGGGTATCCTACAATGAGCAGTTCTTC. Translated, it gives CASSLYSGVSYNEQFF. Filled out from reference TRBV7-2 and TRBJ2-1, the complete variable domain reads GAGVSQSPSNKVTEKGKDVELRCDPISGHTALYWYRQSLGQGLEFLIYFQGNSAPDKSGLPSDRFSAERTGGSVSTLTIQRTQQEDSAVYLCASSLYSGVSYNEQFFGPGTRLTVL.

V usage is TRBV6-5 and J usage is TRBJ1-4, with 9 bases aligning to TRBD1. The CDR3 length is 14 residues. J gave up 8 bases and V 6 bases, and 7 bases lay outside the gene matches. Germline CDR1 is MNHEY and CDR2 is SVGAGI. The CDR3 DNA reads TGTGCCAGCAGGACACAGGGGGCGGTCGAAAAACTGTTTTTT. Its translation is CASRTQGAVEKLFF.

The genes are TRBV19 and TRBJ2-5, with 7 bases that match TRBD2. The V gene's germline CDR1 is LNHDA and CDR2 SQIVND (reference sequence). This CDR3 region has 13 residues. The ends lost 5 bases at V and 2 bases at J; junction bases unmatched: 2. CDR3 sequence: CASSGTTQETQYF. The CDR3 DNA reads as TGTGCCAGTAGTGGGACTACACAAGAGACCCAGTACTTC.

The chain links TRBV9 to TRBJ2-3, with unresolved D. The CDR3 is 15 residues long. Looked up from germline, CDR1 is SGDLS and CDR2 is YYNGEE. Trimming cost V 0 bases and J 1 base, with 9 bases left between them. Here the CDR3 reads CASSVAGRGTDTQYF. CDR3 DNA sequence: TGTGCCAGCAGCGTAGCGGGCCGGGGCACAGATACGCAGTATTTT. Complete variable domain (other parts from reference TRBV9 and TRBJ2-3): DSGVTQTPKHLITATGQRVTLRCSPRSGDLSVYWYQQSLDQGLQFLIQYYNGEERAKGNILERFSAQQFPDLHSELNLSSLELGDSALYFCASSVAGRGTDTQYFGPGTRLTVL.

The chain is built from TRBV4-1 and TRBJ2-1; D is perhaps TRBD1 (5 bases). V lost 2 bases and J 3 bases, leaving 14 bases between the germline ends. Looked up from germline, CDR1 is MGHRA and CDR2 is YSYEKL. The CDR3 runs 16 residues. The CDR3 sequence is CASSQYRKNVYNEQFF. The CDR3 nucleotides are TGCGCCAGCAGCCAATACAGGAAAAACGTCTACAATGAGCAGTTCTTC.

The chain recombines TRBV19 with TRBJ1-4, with 9 bases fitting TRBD1. V lost 5 bases and J lost 2; bases outside the gene matches: 0. The germline V gene has CDR1 LNHDA and CDR2 SQIVND (reference sequence). This CDR3 has 14 residues. The CDR3 nucleotides are TGTGCCAGTAGTGGGACAGGGACTAATGAAAAACTGTTTTTT. Its translation: CASSGTGTNEKLFF.

The rearrangement joins TRBV29-1 to TRBJ2-7, with 7 bases identical to TRBD1. J lost 3 bases, V lost 7 bases, and 9 bases had no gene match. This CDR3 has 13 amino acids. Germline V gene data show CDR1 as SQVTM and CDR2 as ANQGSEA. The CDR3: CSAGRDRGYEQYF. The CDR3 nucleotides are TGCAGCGCAGGCCGGGACAGAGGCTACGAGCAGTACTTC.